This TCR beta chain derives from a study of control samples from healthy donors and cancer patients. The repertoire was sequenced with immunoSEQ multiplex PCR; TCRdb's copy has only in-frame clones and lacks some. The profile shows a few hundred thousand clones, 90% of them singletons. Deletions cut 0 bases from V and 2 bases from J, with 5 bases between. The germline gives CDR1 SGHTA, CDR2 FQGTGA. The CDR3 is made up of 14 amino acids. The sequence was collected from a man aged 35 to 55 with head and neck cancer. This chain links TRBV7-3 with TRBJ1-3; possible D gene TRBD1, 5 bases. The sequenced sample consisted of PBMCs. The CDR3: CASSLTGAGNTIYF. The CDR3 nucleotides are TGTGCCAGCAGCTTAACAGGGGCTGGAAACACCATATATTTT.